A single sample gave rise to the 12 T cell receptor beta chains below, sequenced in a study of OX40 agonist ivuxolimab in advanced cancers. Profiling relied on immunoSEQ multiplex PCR, and the TCRdb table lists in-frame clones only, not all of them. There are under 95,000 clones in the sample; 85% to 95% occur only once, and 5.5% to 7% lies in the top ten. This specimen consisted of CD4+ or CD8+ T cells sorted from blood, obtained in a trial of the OX40 agonist ivuxolimab. The receptor set was obtained from an adult with an advanced solid tumor such as melanoma, head and neck, liver or kidney cancer.

The chain combines TRBV14 with TRBJ2-7, with TRBD1 matching 8 bases. V gave up 1 base and J gave up 3 bases; unmatched junction bases: 5. CDR1 SGHDN and CDR2 FVKESK come from the germline V gene. The CDR3 has 15 residues. Written as DNA, the CDR3 is TGTGCCAGCAGCCAAGGGACAGGGCAGTTCTACGAGCAGTACTTC. It yields the protein CASSQGTGQFYEQYF.

A single count supports this clone. The V call is TRBV10-2, the J call TRBJ1-2, with D unresolved. This CDR3 has 21 amino acids. V was shortened by 3 bases and J by 3 bases, with 32 bases between the two germline ends. Germline CDR1 is WSHSY and CDR2 is SAAADI. This chain's CDR3 is CASSEPTNSALGRDKDYGYTF. The CDR3 bases are TGCGCCAGCAGTGAACCCACCAACAGCGCCCTGGGAAGGGATAAAGACTATGGCTACACCTTC.

V usage is TRBV15 and J usage is TRBJ2-1; D is perhaps TRBD1 (6 bases). V lost 5 bases and J 6 bases, leaving 17 bases between the germline ends. The CDR3 is made up of 15 amino acids. The germline gives CDR1 LNHNV, CDR2 YYDKDF (reference sequence). Here the CDR3 reads CATSPILGHRNEQFF. The CDR3 coding sequence is TGTGCCACCAGCCCGATACTGGGACACCGCAATGAGCAGTTCTTC. The whole variable domain, remainder taken from reference TRBV15 and TRBJ2-1, is DAMVIQNPRYQVTQFGKPVTLSCSQTLNHNVMYWYQQKSSQAPKLLFHYYDKDFNNEADTPDNFQSRRPNTSFCFLDIRSPGLGDTAMYLCATSPILGHRNEQFFGPGTRLTVL.

The chain links TRBV27 to TRBJ2-7; D might be TRBD1 or TRBD2, each matching 5 bases. This CDR3 is built from 15 residues. Germline V lookup: CDR1 MNHEY, CDR2 SMNVEV (reference sequence). Trimming took 4 bases from V and 2 from J, leaving 15 bases between them. The CDR3 DNA follows: TGTGCCAGCAGTTCACGGCCGGGACGACCCTACGAGCAGTACTTC. It encodes CASSSRPGRPYEQYF.

This clone occurred a few times. CDR3 in amino acids: CASTSGSLNQPQHF. The CDR3 DNA reads as TGTGCCAGCACCTCCGGGTCCCTCAATCAGCCCCAGCATTTT. The V gene is TRBV6-6, the J gene TRBJ1-5; D remains ambiguous. The CDR3 is 14 amino acids. Germline V CDR1 and CDR2: MNHNY, SVGAGI (reference sequence). With 7 bases removed from V and 3 bases from J, the gap between germline ends came to 13 bases.

This chain joins TRBV25-1 and TRBJ1-1; possibly TRBD1 for D (6 bases). The CDR3 is 12 amino acids. Trimming cost V 6 bases and J 4 bases, with 9 bases left between them. The germline gives CDR1 MGHDK, CDR2 SYGVNS. The CDR3: CASRRGGTEAFF. The CDR3 region has the DNA TGTGCCAGCAGACGAGGGGGCACTGAAGCTTTCTTT.

The rearrangement links TRBV4-3 to TRBJ1-2, with 9 bases identical to TRBD1. Germline V gene data show CDR1 as LGHNA and CDR2 as YSLEER. This CDR3 has 17 amino acids. With 1 base clipped from V and 8 bases from J, the junction kept 14 bases outside the gene matches. The CDR3 sequence: CASSQVILVGQGWGYTF. The CDR3 DNA sequence: TGCGCCAGCAGCCAAGTTATCTTAGTGGGACAGGGATGGGGCTACACCTTC.

This chain joins TRBV27 and TRBJ2-1, with D unclear. V was trimmed by 5 bases and J by 7 bases, leaving 6 bases between them. CDR1 and CDR2 from the germline V gene are MNHEY and SMNVEV (reference sequence). The CDR3 is made up of 11 amino acids. In nucleotides, the CDR3 is TGTGCCAGCAGTGTAGGAAATGAGCAGTTCTTC. Translating it yields CASSVGNEQFF.

The chain joins TRBV21-1 to TRBJ1-1. TRBV21-1 counts as a pseudogene. The CDR3 runs to 14 residues. The CDR3 nucleotides read TGTGCCAGCAGCAAAGAATATCGAGACCTAGGCGCTTTCTTT. Translated, it gives CASSKEYRDLGAFF.

The rearrangement links TRBV4-1 to TRBJ2-1, with D maybe TRBD1 (5 bases). Trimming stripped 3 bases from V and 3 bases from J, with 12 bases between. The CDR3 is made up of 15 amino acids. Per the germline V gene, CDR1 is MGHRA and CDR2 is YSYEKL. The CDR3 nucleotides read TGCGCCAGCAGCCAGGACATGTCGAACTACAATGAGCAGTTCTTC. It yields the protein CASSQDMSNYNEQFF.

CDR3 bases: TGTGCCAGCAGTTCTATCTCGACAGGCCTGTACTATGGCTACACCTTC. Protein: CASSSISTGLYYGYTF. The chain links TRBV27 to TRBJ1-2, with D maybe TRBD1 (6 bases). Germline lookup yields CDR1 MNHEY and CDR2 SMNVEV (reference sequence). Trimming left V 4 bases short and J 3 bases short, with 18 bases between. The CDR3 covers 16 residues.

The J gene is TRBJ2-7, the V gene TRBV5-1; D is possibly TRBD2 (5 bases). V was shortened by 2 bases and J by 4 bases, with 13 bases between the two germline ends. The CDR3 loop spans 14 amino acids. Per the germline V gene, CDR1 is SGHRS and CDR2 is YFSETQ. The CDR3 DNA sequence: TGCGCCAGCAGCTTAACAGCCCGAGGGTACGAGCAGTACTTC. This sequence encodes CASSLTARGYEQYF.